This T cell receptor beta chain came from a study of metastatic and nonmetastatic thyroid tumors. Across the whole study: Repertoires were compared across blood and tumor or nodule tissue from malignant and benign thyroid patients.

TCRdb reassembled clones from the PCR reads with MiXCR. The sample yields 30,000 to 35,000 clones, over 14% seen once. The sample holds many counts of this clone. Antigen unknown. A junction end diverges from the germline sequence, so it may reflect a read error. Overall study findings and caveats: Across blood and tumor, TCR beta diversity in malignant thyroid tumors was reportedly significantly higher than in benign nodules.

The CDR3 has 17 amino acids. Germline-derived CDR1 and CDR2 are SGHDT and YYEEEE. Each patient came to thyroid surgery without any prior treatment (of any kind). The chain carries TRBV5-6 and TRBJ2-2, with unresolved D. The sequenced material came from blood. This TCR was recovered from a male donor with papillary thyroid cancer or a benign thyroid nodule (not recorded which). Some clones in this sample may be carry-over from other donors' samples. CDR3 coding DNA: TGTGCCAGCAGCTTGGATCCTCTCAGGCCGAACCCCGGGGAGCTGTTTTTT. Translation gives CASSLDPLRPNPGELFF.